These 9 T cell receptor beta chains came from one sample sequenced in a study of T cells in Graves' hyperthyroidism and ophthalmopathy. Regions amplified from RNA transcripts were the TCR beta CDR3 regions. The primer set for the first-round RT-PCR of the TCR CDR3 was HTBI. Using its own MiXCR run on the multiplex PCR reads, TCRdb lists one record per CDR3 protein. The sample records fewer than 400,000 distinct CDR3 sequences, more than 20% being singletons. Sequencing was performed on blood. These receptors all come from a man in his forties or fifties with Graves' hyperthyroidism.

This clonotype was detected ten times or more. The chain couples TRBV28 to TRBJ1-1; D not resolved. The V gene lost 6 bases and the J gene lost 5 bases, with 13 bases spanning the gap. The CDR3 sequence is 13 residues long. Germline V CDR1 and CDR2: MDHEN, SYDVKM. As DNA, the CDR3 is TGTGCCAGCAGCCGGCGGGGATCGACTGAAGCTTTCTTT. This gives the protein CASSRRGSTEAFF.

This clonotype has just one count. The V and J genes are TRBV6-2 or TRBV6-3 and TRBJ2-3; D is unclear. The CDR3 is 14 residues long. Looked up from germline, CDR1 is MNHEY and CDR2 is SVGEGT. V gave up 7 bases and J gave up 2 bases, with 13 bases separating them. The CDR3 loop reads CASKRAKHTDTQYF. CDR3 coding DNA: TGTGCCAGCAAACGGGCCAAGCACACAGATACGCAGTATTTT.

Only a few counts were recorded for this clonotype. The rearrangement joins TRBV11-2 to TRBJ1-2; a possible D gene is TRBD1 (5 bases). Germline CDR1 SGHAT, CDR2 FQNNGV. The CDR3 sequence is 16 residues long. V lost 4 bases and J lost 7, with 22 bases in between. CDR3 sequence reads: CASSSLYKGLDRGYTF. DNA of the CDR3: TGTGCCAGCAGCTCCCTCTACAAGGGACTGGATCGTGGCTACACCTTC.

The chain recombines TRBV29-1 with TRBJ2-2; TRBD1 or TRBD2 may be the D gene (5 bases each). The CDR3 has 14 amino acids. In germline, CDR1 is SQVTM, CDR2 ANQGSEA. Trimming shortened V by 4 bases and J by 1 base, and 10 bases separated the two germline ends. CDR3 in amino acids: CSVGGSGNTGELFF. CDR3 coding DNA: TGCAGCGTTGGGGGGAGTGGGAACACCGGGGAGCTGTTTTTT.

This clonotype has more than one count but fewer than ten. This sequence joins TRBV20-1 and TRBJ2-1; 15 positions agree with TRBD2. The germline V gene has CDR1 DFQATT and CDR2 SNEGSKA (reference sequence). Unmatched junction bases numbered 10, after V lost 6 bases and J lost 7 bases. CDR3 length: 16 amino acids. The CDR3 DNA reads TGCAGTGCACCCAGGACTAGCGGGAGGGCCAAAAATGAGCAGTTCTTC. This codes for CSAPRTSGRAKNEQFF.

This clonotype showed up just a few times. The chain recombines TRBV6-2 or TRBV6-3 with TRBJ2-7; D is unresolved. This CDR3 has 13 amino acids. V was trimmed by 2 bases and J by 3 bases, leaving 8 bases between them. Germline-derived CDR1 and CDR2 are MNHEY and SVGEGT. As DNA, the CDR3 is TGTGCCAGCAGTTACGGGCGGCGCTACGAGCAGTACTTC. Its translation: CASSYGRRYEQYF.

This clonotype has more than one count but fewer than ten. The chain has TRBV30 and TRBJ2-6; D is unclear. Germline V CDR1 and CDR2: GTSNPN, SVGIG (reference sequence). With 3 bases removed from V and 4 bases from J, the gap between germline ends came to 7 bases. The length of the CDR3 is 13 residues. CDR3 nucleotides: TGTGCCTGGAGGGGGTCCGGGGCCAACGTCCTGACTTTC. This gives the protein CAWRGSGANVLTF.

The chain has TRBV7-3 and TRBJ1-2, with TRBD1 as a possible D gene (5 bases). CDR1 and CDR2 from the germline V gene are SGHTA and FQGTGA. The germline V and J ends were trimmed by 4 bases and 6 bases, with 18 bases remaining between them. The CDR3 loop spans 15 amino acids. The CDR3 sequence: CASSSTGGARNGYTF. The CDR3 coding sequence is TGTGCCAGCAGCTCTACCGGCGGGGCAAGGAATGGCTACACCTTC.

This clonotype was seen just once. This chain joins TRBV6-1 and TRBJ1-2; D is unresolved. Trimming removed 2 bases at V and 0 bases at J, with 10 bases between. The CDR3 is 15 residues long. Looked up from germline, CDR1 is MNHNS and CDR2 is SASEGT. The CDR3 loop reads CASSELGATNYGYTF. As DNA, the CDR3 is TGTGCCAGCAGTGAATTAGGAGCAACTAACTATGGCTACACCTTC.